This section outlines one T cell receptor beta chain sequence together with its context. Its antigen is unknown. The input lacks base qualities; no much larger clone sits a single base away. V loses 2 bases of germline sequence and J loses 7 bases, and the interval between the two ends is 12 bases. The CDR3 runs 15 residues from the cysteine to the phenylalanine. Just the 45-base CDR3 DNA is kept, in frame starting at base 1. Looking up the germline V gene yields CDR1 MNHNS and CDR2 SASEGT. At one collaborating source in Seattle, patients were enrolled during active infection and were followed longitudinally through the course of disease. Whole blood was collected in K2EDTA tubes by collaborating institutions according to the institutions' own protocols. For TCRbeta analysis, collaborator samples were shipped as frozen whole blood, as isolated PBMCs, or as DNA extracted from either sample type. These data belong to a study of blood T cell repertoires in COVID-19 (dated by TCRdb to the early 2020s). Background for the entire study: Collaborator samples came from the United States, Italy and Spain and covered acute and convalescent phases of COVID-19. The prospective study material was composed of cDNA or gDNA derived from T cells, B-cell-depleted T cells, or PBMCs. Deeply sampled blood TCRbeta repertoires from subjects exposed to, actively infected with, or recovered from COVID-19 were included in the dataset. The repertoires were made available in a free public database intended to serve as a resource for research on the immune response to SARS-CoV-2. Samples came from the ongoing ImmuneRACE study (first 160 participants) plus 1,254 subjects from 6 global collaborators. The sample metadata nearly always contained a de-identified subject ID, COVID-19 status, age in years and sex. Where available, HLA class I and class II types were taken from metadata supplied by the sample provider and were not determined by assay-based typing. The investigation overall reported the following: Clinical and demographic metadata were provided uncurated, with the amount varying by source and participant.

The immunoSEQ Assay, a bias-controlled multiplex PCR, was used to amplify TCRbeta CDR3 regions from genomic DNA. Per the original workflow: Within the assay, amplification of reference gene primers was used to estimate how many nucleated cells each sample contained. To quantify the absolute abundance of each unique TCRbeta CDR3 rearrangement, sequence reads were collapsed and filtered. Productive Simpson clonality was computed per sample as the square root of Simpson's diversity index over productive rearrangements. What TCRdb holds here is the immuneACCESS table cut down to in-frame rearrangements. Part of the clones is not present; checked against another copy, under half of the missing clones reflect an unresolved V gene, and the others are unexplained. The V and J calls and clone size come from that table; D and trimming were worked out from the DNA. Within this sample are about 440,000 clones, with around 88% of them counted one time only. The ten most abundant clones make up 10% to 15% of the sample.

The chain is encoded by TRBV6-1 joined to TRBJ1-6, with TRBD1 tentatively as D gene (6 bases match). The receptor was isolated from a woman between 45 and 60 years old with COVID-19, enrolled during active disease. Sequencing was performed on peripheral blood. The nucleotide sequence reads TGTGCCAGCAGTGAAATGTCCAGGGGAAATTCACCCCTCCACTTT. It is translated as CASSEMSRGNSPLHF.